A selection of T cell receptor beta chains follows, all from one sample in a study of T cell responses to AZD1222 COVID-19 vaccine. The data were produced by immunoSEQ multiplex PCR, yet TCRdb's version contains in-frame clones alone and is incomplete. The sample yields 200,000 to 300,000 clones, approximately 95% seen once. Here the sequenced sample was peripheral blood, taken on day 0 of AZD1222 vaccination. These TCRs come from an adult in good health. Each CDR3 is given with its conserved first and last residue. Each record gives: J gene, clone size, D gene, V gene, CDR3 DNA, CDR3 protein. D genes are given only for firm matches. Some rows mark clone size as missing; the rest say once, few, many or name a class of expanded clone.

J gene: TRBJ1-2
clone size: .
D gene: .
V gene: TRBV19
CDR3 DNA: TGTGCCAGTAGTATAGATCGGGGTGGCGGCTACACCTTC
CDR3 protein: CASSIDRGGGYTF

J gene: TRBJ2-7
clone size: .
D gene: .
V gene: TRBV27
CDR3 DNA: TGTGCCAGCAGTTTAGTGGGGACCCAAAAGGTGTACGAGCAGTACTTC
CDR3 protein: CASSLVGTQKVYEQYF

J gene: TRBJ2-1
clone size: .
D gene: TRBD2
V gene: TRBV28
CDR3 DNA: TGTGCCAGCAGTTTCCTAGCGGGCTACAATGAGCAGTTCTTC
CDR3 protein: CASSFLAGYNEQFF

J gene: TRBJ1-2
clone size: .
D gene: .
V gene: TRBV7-3
CDR3 DNA: TGTGCCAGCAGCCCCCTTTATGGCTACACCTTC
CDR3 protein: CASSPLYGYTF

J gene: TRBJ2-1
clone size: .
D gene: TRBD1
V gene: TRBV7-9
CDR3 DNA: TGTGCCAGCAGCCTCCAGGGGGGACAGGAGGGGCAGTTCTTC
CDR3 protein: CASSLQGGQEGQFF

J gene: TRBJ2-1
clone size: .
D gene: TRBD1
V gene: TRBV25-1
CDR3 DNA: TGTGCCAGCCTCGGACAGGGAGCCTCCTACAATGAGCAGTTCTTC
CDR3 protein: CASLGQGASYNEQFF

J gene: TRBJ2-2
clone size: .
D gene: .
V gene: TRBV18
CDR3 DNA: TGTGCCAGCTCACCAGGGACGAAGACCGGGGAGCTGTTTTTT
CDR3 protein: CASSPGTKTGELFF

J gene: TRBJ1-2
clone size: .
D gene: TRBD1
V gene: TRBV29-1
CDR3 DNA: TGCAGCGTGGGTCCCGGGACAGGGGTCTATGGCTACACCTTC
CDR3 protein: CSVGPGTGVYGYTF

J gene: TRBJ2-1
clone size: .
D gene: .
V gene: TRBV12-5
CDR3 DNA: TGTGCTAGTGCCTTTCGGGACACACTCGTCAATGAGCAGTTCTTC
CDR3 protein: CASAFRDTLVNEQFF

J gene: TRBJ1-3
clone size: .
D gene: TRBD1
V gene: TRBV28
CDR3 DNA: TGTGCCAGCAGGGGGGGGACAGCCCCTAACACCATATATTTT
CDR3 protein: CASRGGTAPNTIYF

J gene: TRBJ2-2
clone size: once
D gene: TRBD1
V gene: TRBV11-2
CDR3 DNA: TGTGCCAGCAGCTCCAGGGGGCAGGGGGCGCAAAACACCGGGGAGCTGTTTTTT
CDR3 protein: CASSSRGQGAQNTGELFF

J gene: TRBJ1-2
clone size: .
D gene: .
V gene: TRBV4-1
CDR3 DNA: TGCGCCAGCAGCCAAGGCAGGCAACTCTATGGCTACACCTTC
CDR3 protein: CASSQGRQLYGYTF

J gene: TRBJ1-4
clone size: .
D gene: TRBD1
V gene: TRBV28
CDR3 DNA: TGTGCCAGCAGTTTATTTGCGGGACAGGGCGGAAAACTGTTTTTT
CDR3 protein: CASSLFAGQGGKLFF

J gene: TRBJ2-3
clone size: .
D gene: .
V gene: TRBV11-2
CDR3 DNA: TGTGCCAGCAGCTTAGTGACAGATACGCAGTATTTT
CDR3 protein: CASSLVTDTQYF

J gene: TRBJ1-1
clone size: .
D gene: .
V gene: TRBV28
CDR3 DNA: TGTGCCGGTACTACAGGGCTTGGCACTGAAGCTTTCTTT
CDR3 protein: CAGTTGLGTEAFF

J gene: TRBJ2-1
clone size: once
D gene: .
V gene: TRBV7-6
CDR3 DNA: TGTGCCAGCAGCTCTTTGCGGGGACTCATGAGTGAGCAGTTCTTC
CDR3 protein: CASSSLRGLMSEQFF

J gene: TRBJ2-3
clone size: .
D gene: .
V gene: TRBV4-1
CDR3 DNA: TGCGCCAGCAGCCTGAAGATTCCGTTCGGGGACCCTAGCACAGATACGCAGTATTTT
CDR3 protein: CASSLKIPFGDPSTDTQYF

J gene: TRBJ2-7
clone size: .
D gene: TRBD1
V gene: TRBV27
CDR3 DNA: TGTGCCAGCAGCCCACATTCAGGGGGTCTCTACGAGCAGTACTTC
CDR3 protein: CASSPHSGGLYEQYF

J gene: TRBJ1-1
clone size: .
D gene: .
V gene: TRBV19
CDR3 DNA: TGTGCCAGTAGTTCACTGCGGGCAAACACTGAAGCTTTCTTT
CDR3 protein: CASSSLRANTEAFF

J gene: TRBJ2-3
clone size: .
D gene: .
V gene: TRBV28
CDR3 DNA: TGTGCCAGCAGTCTATATGGCCTTCCCACCGATACGCAGTATTTT
CDR3 protein: CASSLYGLPTDTQYF

J gene: TRBJ2-1
clone size: .
D gene: .
V gene: TRBV6-1
CDR3 DNA: TGTGCCAGCAGTGAAGCCGGGCAGAGCCCCTACAATGAGCAGTTCTTC
CDR3 protein: CASSEAGQSPYNEQFF

J gene: TRBJ2-7
clone size: .
D gene: .
V gene: TRBV27
CDR3 DNA: TGTGCCAGCAGTTTTCGAGGGCCGTTAGTGCAGTACTTC
CDR3 protein: CASSFRGPLVQYF

J gene: TRBJ2-5
clone size: once
D gene: .
V gene: TRBV7-9
CDR3 DNA: TGTGCCAGCAGCGAGGTGGGGGAGACCCAGTACTTC
CDR3 protein: CASSEVGETQYF

J gene: TRBJ2-7
clone size: .
D gene: .
V gene: TRBV27
CDR3 DNA: TGTGCCAGCGCACGGATCAGGGCCTGGGAGCAGTACTTC
CDR3 protein: CASARIRAWEQYF

J gene: TRBJ2-5
clone size: .
D gene: TRBD2
V gene: TRBV9
CDR3 DNA: TGTGCCAGCAGCGTAGGGCGGGAGGGCCGCAAGACCCAGTACTTC
CDR3 protein: CASSVGREGRKTQYF

J gene: TRBJ1-1
clone size: .
D gene: TRBD1
V gene: TRBV27
CDR3 DNA: TGTGCCAGCAGTTTCGGCGGGACAGGGACTGAAGCTTTCTTT
CDR3 protein: CASSFGGTGTEAFF

J gene: TRBJ2-5
clone size: .
D gene: TRBD2
V gene: TRBV19
CDR3 DNA: TGTGCCAGTAGTATAGTGGGGGGACTAGCGGGAGGAGAGACCCAGTACTTC
CDR3 protein: CASSIVGGLAGGETQYF

J gene: TRBJ2-7
clone size: .
D gene: .
V gene: TRBV2
CDR3 DNA: TGTGCCAGCGGTTTTACGGCCTACGAGCAGTACTTC
CDR3 protein: CASGFTAYEQYF

J gene: TRBJ1-1
clone size: .
D gene: .
V gene: TRBV19
CDR3 DNA: TGTGCCAGTAGCATGGGCCTTGAAGCTTTCTTT
CDR3 protein: CASSMGLEAFF

J gene: TRBJ1-5
clone size: .
D gene: TRBD1
V gene: TRBV19
CDR3 DNA: TGTGCCAGTAGTACAACCGGGACAGGGACCCAGCCCCAGCATTTT
CDR3 protein: CASSTTGTGTQPQHF

J gene: TRBJ1-2
clone size: .
D gene: .
V gene: TRBV27
CDR3 DNA: TGTGCCAGCAGTTTAACGGGGTGGGACTATGGCTACACCTTC
CDR3 protein: CASSLTGWDYGYTF

J gene: TRBJ2-7
clone size: once
D gene: .
V gene: TRBV7-9
CDR3 DNA: TGTGCCAGCAGCTTAATTGGGACCTACGAGCAGTACTTC
CDR3 protein: CASSLIGTYEQYF

J gene: TRBJ1-5
clone size: .
D gene: .
V gene: TRBV7-2
CDR3 DNA: TGTGCCAGCAGCTTAATGGTCGCCCGAGGGCAGCCCCAGCATTTT
CDR3 protein: CASSLMVARGQPQHF

J gene: TRBJ2-1
clone size: .
D gene: TRBD1
V gene: TRBV19
CDR3 DNA: TGTGCCAGTAGTATCGGACAGGTCGGTAATGAGCAGTTCTTC
CDR3 protein: CASSIGQVGNEQFF

J gene: TRBJ2-1
clone size: .
D gene: .
V gene: TRBV6-6
CDR3 DNA: TGTGCCAGCAGCTGGCAAAATGAGCAGTTCTTC
CDR3 protein: CASSWQNEQFF

J gene: TRBJ1-3
clone size: .
D gene: .
V gene: TRBV28
CDR3 DNA: TGTGCCAGCCACTCCATGAGAACTGGAAACACCATATATTTT
CDR3 protein: CASHSMRTGNTIYF

J gene: TRBJ2-7
clone size: .
D gene: TRBD2
V gene: TRBV9
CDR3 DNA: TGTGCCAGCAGCGCTCACCCCGACGGACTAGCGGAGGGCTACGAGCAGTACTTC
CDR3 protein: CASSAHPDGLAEGYEQYF

J gene: TRBJ2-7
clone size: .
D gene: .
V gene: TRBV7-2
CDR3 DNA: TGTGCCAGCAGCTTAGAAGGGACGGGGCTACGAGAGCAGTACTTC
CDR3 protein: CASSLEGTGLREQYF

J gene: TRBJ1-2
clone size: .
D gene: .
V gene: TRBV3-1/TRBV3-2
CDR3 DNA: TGTGCCAGCAGCCAAGACTACTGGGGCTCGGGGAGCGGCTACACCTTC
CDR3 protein: CASSQDYWGSGSGYTF

J gene: TRBJ1-3
clone size: .
D gene: .
V gene: TRBV27
CDR3 DNA: TGTGCCAGCAGTGGCAGCTCTGGAAACACCATATATTTT
CDR3 protein: CASSGSSGNTIYF

J gene: TRBJ2-7
clone size: .
D gene: .
V gene: TRBV19
CDR3 DNA: TGTGCCACCAGCTGGGGCAGGGCTAACTACGAGCAGTACTTC
CDR3 protein: CATSWGRANYEQYF

J gene: TRBJ2-1
clone size: once
D gene: TRBD2
V gene: TRBV28
CDR3 DNA: TGTGCCAGCAGTACGGCTAGCGGGACGGGCCGGCATGAGCAGTTCTTC
CDR3 protein: CASSTASGTGRHEQFF

J gene: TRBJ2-3
clone size: .
D gene: .
V gene: TRBV5-1
CDR3 DNA: TGCGCCAGCAGCTCGTCGGGGGCCACAGATACGCAGTATTTT
CDR3 protein: CASSSSGATDTQYF

J gene: TRBJ2-7
clone size: .
D gene: .
V gene: TRBV5-1
CDR3 DNA: TGCGCCAGCAGCTTGGTTACAGCCTCCTACGAGCAGTACTTC
CDR3 protein: CASSLVTASYEQYF

J gene: TRBJ1-2
clone size: .
D gene: .
V gene: TRBV28
CDR3 DNA: TGTGCCAGCAGCCCGTCCCGGGACACGGGTGGGGGCTACACCTTC
CDR3 protein: CASSPSRDTGGGYTF

J gene: TRBJ2-7
clone size: once
D gene: TRBD2
V gene: TRBV30
CDR3 DNA: TGTGCCGCTAGCGGGAATTACGAGCAGTACTTC
CDR3 protein: CAASGNYEQYF

J gene: TRBJ2-5
clone size: .
D gene: TRBD1
V gene: TRBV5-1
CDR3 DNA: TGCGCCAGCAGCTTGGAGGGGACAGCCCCAGGGTCCCAGTACTTC
CDR3 protein: CASSLEGTAPGSQYF

J gene: TRBJ1-1
clone size: .
D gene: .
V gene: TRBV6-5
CDR3 DNA: TGTGCCAGCAGTTACCAGCCCCTCTCCCTCACTGAAGCTTTCTTT
CDR3 protein: CASSYQPLSLTEAFF

J gene: TRBJ1-2
clone size: .
D gene: TRBD1
V gene: TRBV4-1
CDR3 DNA: TGCGCCAGCAGCCATGAGGGGACAGGGCAGTATGGTGGCTACACCTTC
CDR3 protein: CASSHEGTGQYGGYTF

J gene: TRBJ2-1
clone size: .
D gene: .
V gene: TRBV15
CDR3 DNA: TGTGCCACCAGCAGAGACTTAATGGATGAGCAGTTCTTC
CDR3 protein: CATSRDLMDEQFF

J gene: TRBJ2-7
clone size: .
D gene: .
V gene: TRBV11-1
CDR3 DNA: TGTGCCAGCAGCTTAGAGGCAGGGACGGGGACCCAGCAGTACTTC
CDR3 protein: CASSLEAGTGTQQYF

J gene: TRBJ1-2
clone size: .
D gene: .
V gene: TRBV19
CDR3 DNA: TGTGCCACCAGAGGGGTTAACTATGGCTACACCTTC
CDR3 protein: CATRGVNYGYTF

J gene: TRBJ2-2
clone size: .
D gene: .
V gene: TRBV19
CDR3 DNA: TGTGCCAGTAGGGACGGACCGCCGAACACCGGGGAGCTGTTTTTT
CDR3 protein: CASRDGPPNTGELFF

J gene: TRBJ2-2
clone size: .
D gene: .
V gene: TRBV2
CDR3 DNA: TGTGCCAGCAGTGAAGAAGGCAGGTCCACCGGGGAGCTGTTTTTT
CDR3 protein: CASSEEGRSTGELFF

J gene: TRBJ1-2
clone size: .
D gene: .
V gene: TRBV6-5
CDR3 DNA: TGTGCCAGCAGTTACCTGGACAGCTATGGCTACACCTTC
CDR3 protein: CASSYLDSYGYTF

J gene: TRBJ1-4
clone size: .
D gene: TRBD1
V gene: TRBV19
CDR3 DNA: TGTGCCAGTAGACATCGAACAGGGGCGAAGAATGAAAAACTGTTTTTT
CDR3 protein: CASRHRTGAKNEKLFF

J gene: TRBJ2-3
clone size: .
D gene: .
V gene: TRBV12-3/TRBV12-4
CDR3 DNA: TGTGCCAGCACCCTTAAGCTCGGCCTCCAGTATTTT
CDR3 protein: CASTLKLGLQYF

J gene: TRBJ2-7
clone size: .
D gene: .
V gene: TRBV10-1
CDR3 DNA: TGCGCCAGCAGTGAGCCCCTCCTACAGGGAATCCCTTGCGAGCAGTACTTC
CDR3 protein: CASSEPLLQGIPCEQYF

J gene: TRBJ2-1
clone size: .
D gene: TRBD1
V gene: TRBV27
CDR3 DNA: TGTGCCAGCAGTTTCTGGACAGGGGTCGGCAATGAGCAGTTCTTC
CDR3 protein: CASSFWTGVGNEQFF

J gene: TRBJ1-1
clone size: few
D gene: TRBD1
V gene: TRBV29-1
CDR3 DNA: TGCAGCGTCCAAGACAGGGAAGGGACTGAAGCTTTCTTT
CDR3 protein: CSVQDREGTEAFF